A single sample is the source of the 14 T cell receptor beta chains below, sequenced in a study of T cells expressing NK-cell markers. TCRdb reprocessed the 5' RACE reads and stores each CDR3 protein as one record, lacking DNA. This sample's table reports roughly 300,000 distinct CDR3 sequences. The sample taken for sequencing was blood T cells: a sorted CD56 or NKG2C T cell subset, CD4+ or CD8+ T cells, or bulk PBMC T cells (not recorded which). The receptor set was obtained from a woman aged 18 to 75 in good health.

V usage is TRBV7-2 and J usage is TRBJ1-5; as DNA is missing, the TRBD1 call by TCRdb cannot be tested. CDR1 SGHTA and CDR2 FQGNSA come from the germline V gene. The CDR3 runs 15 residues. The chain's CDR3 is CASSPGQGRNQPQHF.

This chain connects TRBV5-1 to TRBJ1-2; checking the TCRdb D call of TRBD1 is not possible without DNA. CDR3 length: 15 residues. From germline, CDR1 is SGHRS and CDR2 YFSETQ. Here the CDR3 reads CASSLRTGQGNGYTF.

CDR3 region: CSARVEGSLTDTQYF. J is TRBJ2-3 and V is TRBV20-1; TCRdb indicates TRBD2, and absent DNA this call remains unverified. Germline CDR1 DFQATT, CDR2 SNEGSKA (reference sequence). CDR3 length: 15 residues.

The CDR3 is CASSPQGGNEQFF. This chain links TRBV11-2 with TRBJ2-1; TCRdb calls TRBD2, which cannot be checked without DNA. CDR3 length: 13 amino acids. The germline gives CDR1 SGHAT, CDR2 FQNNGV.

The chain carries TRBV5-1 and TRBJ2-3; TCRdb names TRBD1, which stays unverified in the absence of DNA. This CDR3 has 16 residues. Germline CDR1 SGHRS, CDR2 YFSETQ. CDR3 amino acids: CASSSLGGPSTDTQYF.

This sequence joins TRBV12-3 or TRBV12-4 and TRBJ2-5; TCRdb's D gene call, TRBD2, goes unchecked for lack of DNA. This CDR3 contains 15 residues. CDR3 sequence reads: CASNGGSGGEETQYF.

The chain joins TRBV11-2 to TRBJ2-2. Germline loops: CDR1 SGHAT, CDR2 FQNNGV. CDR3 length: 13 residues. CDR3 in amino acids: CASSLAITGELFF.

The CDR3 sequence: CASSLLPGPQELFF. V and J are TRBV5-1 and TRBJ1-4; with no DNA, the TCRdb D assignment of TRBD1 cannot be verified. The germline CDR1 and CDR2 sequences are SGHRS and YFSETQ. The CDR3 sequence is 14 residues long.

The chain joins TRBV18 to TRBJ1-2; TCRdb proposes TRBD1, but this gene call is untestable without DNA. CDR3 length: 12 amino acids. CDR1 and CDR2 from the germline V gene are KGHSH and LQKENI. CDR3: CASRTGENGYTF.

The chain carries TRBV7-3 and TRBJ2-1; TCRdb selects TRBD2, and the lack of DNA leaves this call unchecked. This CDR3 contains 16 residues. The germline CDR1 and CDR2 sequences are SGHTA and FQGTGA. The CDR3 loop is CASSLMGLAGFNEQFF.

The gene calls are TRBV4-2 and TRBJ2-1. Germline V gene sequence: CDR1 LGHNA, CDR2 YNFKEQ. The CDR3 spans 16 residues. The chain's CDR3 is CASSLYRDASYNEQFF.

This CDR3 reads CASSQGINSGGHTGELFF. The rearrangement joins TRBV4-3 to TRBJ2-2; lacking DNA, the TRBD2 call made by TCRdb goes unchecked. This CDR3 has 18 residues. Germline CDR1 and CDR2: LGHNA and YSLEER.

The chain employs TRBV12-3 or TRBV12-4 and TRBJ2-3; with no DNA, the TCRdb D assignment of TRBD1 cannot be verified. There are 16 residues in the CDR3. CDR3 in amino acids: CASSSQGVLSTDTQYF.

The genes are TRBV7-2 and TRBJ1-3. The CDR3 has 12 amino acids. The germline CDR1 and CDR2 sequences are SGHTA and FQGNSA. The CDR3: CASSFLGNTIYF.